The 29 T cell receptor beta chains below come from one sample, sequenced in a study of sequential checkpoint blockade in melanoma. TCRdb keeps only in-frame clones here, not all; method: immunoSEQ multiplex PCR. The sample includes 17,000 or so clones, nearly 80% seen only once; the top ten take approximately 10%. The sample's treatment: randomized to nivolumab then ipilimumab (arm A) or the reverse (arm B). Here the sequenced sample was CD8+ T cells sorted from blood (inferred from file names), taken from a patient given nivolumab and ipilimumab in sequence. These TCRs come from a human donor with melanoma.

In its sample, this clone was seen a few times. This chain's CDR3 is CASSPETGEAFF. The CDR3 DNA follows: TGCGCCAGCAGCCCAGAGACAGGGGAAGCTTTCTTT. The V gene is TRBV5-1, the J gene TRBJ1-1; 7 nucleotides match TRBD1. CDR3 length: 12 amino acids. Trimming at V came to 4 bases and at J to 8 bases, leaving 5 bases not matched to a gene. In germline, CDR1 is SGHRS, CDR2 YFSETQ. Combining the CDR3 with reference TRBV5-1 and TRBJ1-1 gives the whole variable domain KAGVTQTPRYLIKTRGQQVTLSCSPISGHRSVSWYQQTPGQGLQFLFEYFSETQRNKGNFPGRFSGRQFSNSRSEMNVSTLELGDSALYLCASSPETGEAFFGQGTRLTVV.

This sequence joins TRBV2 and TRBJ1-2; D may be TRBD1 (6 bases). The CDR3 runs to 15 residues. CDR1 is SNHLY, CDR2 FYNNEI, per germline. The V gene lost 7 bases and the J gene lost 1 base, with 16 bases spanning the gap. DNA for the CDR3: TGTGCCAGCATTGGACAGAGATTTTTTAACTATGGCTACACCTTC. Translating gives CASIGQRFFNYGYTF.

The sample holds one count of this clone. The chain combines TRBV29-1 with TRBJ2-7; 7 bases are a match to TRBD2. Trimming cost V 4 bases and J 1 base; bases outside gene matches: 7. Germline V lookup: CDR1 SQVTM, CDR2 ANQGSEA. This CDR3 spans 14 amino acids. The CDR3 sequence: CSVVGGMTSYEQYF. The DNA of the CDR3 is TGCAGCGTTGTCGGGGGGATGACGTCCTACGAGCAGTACTTC.

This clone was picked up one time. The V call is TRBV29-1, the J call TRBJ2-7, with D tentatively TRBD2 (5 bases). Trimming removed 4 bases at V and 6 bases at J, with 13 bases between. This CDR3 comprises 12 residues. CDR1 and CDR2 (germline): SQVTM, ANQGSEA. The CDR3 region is CSVVLVYGEQYF. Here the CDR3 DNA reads TGCAGCGTTGTACTAGTCTATGGCGAGCAGTACTTC.

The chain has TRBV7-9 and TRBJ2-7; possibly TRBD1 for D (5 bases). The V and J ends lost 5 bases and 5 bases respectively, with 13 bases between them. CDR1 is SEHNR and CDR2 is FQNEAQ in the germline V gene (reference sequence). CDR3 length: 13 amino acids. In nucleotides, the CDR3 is TGTGCCAGCAGCCCCAGGGCTGGGGACGAGCAGTACTTC. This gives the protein CASSPRAGDEQYF.

CDR3 nucleotides: TGTGCCATCTGGGGAGGACAGGGGACGAACTATGGCTACACCTTC. Translation gives CAIWGGQGTNYGYTF. This chain joins TRBV10-3 and TRBJ1-2; 9 nucleotides line up with TRBD1. J lost 2 bases, V lost 8 bases, and 9 bases had no gene match. Germline V lookup: CDR1 ENHRY, CDR2 SYGVKD. The CDR3 runs 15 residues.

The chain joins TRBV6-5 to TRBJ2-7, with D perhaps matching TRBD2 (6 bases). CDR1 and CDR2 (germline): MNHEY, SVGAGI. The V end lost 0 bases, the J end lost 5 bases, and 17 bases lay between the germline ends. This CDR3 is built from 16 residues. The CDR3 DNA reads TGTGCCAGCAGTTACTCGATCCTGGCGGGGTTCAACGAGCAGTACTTC. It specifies CASSYSILAGFNEQYF.

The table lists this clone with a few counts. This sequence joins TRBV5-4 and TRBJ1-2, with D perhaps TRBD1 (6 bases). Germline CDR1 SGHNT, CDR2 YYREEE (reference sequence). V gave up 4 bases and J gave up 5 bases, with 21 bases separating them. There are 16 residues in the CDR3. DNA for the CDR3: TGTGCCAGCAGCCCCTACCGGGCAGGGGCTTATTATGGCTACACCTTC. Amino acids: CASSPYRAGAYYGYTF.

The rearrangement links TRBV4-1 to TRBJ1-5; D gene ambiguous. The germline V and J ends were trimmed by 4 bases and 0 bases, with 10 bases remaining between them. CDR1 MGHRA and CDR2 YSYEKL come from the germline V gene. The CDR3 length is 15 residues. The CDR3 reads CASSPFSGSNQPQHF. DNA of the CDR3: TGCGCCAGCAGCCCGTTTAGCGGTAGCAATCAGCCCCAGCATTTT.

The DNA of the CDR3 is TGCAGCGTTGTGGACAACTCTGGGGCCAACGTCCTGACTTTC. It specifies CSVVDNSGANVLTF. This chain joins TRBV29-1 and TRBJ2-6; D is possibly TRBD1 (5 bases). This CDR3 contains 14 residues. CDR1 and CDR2 from the germline V gene are SQVTM and ANQGSEA. V gave up 4 bases and J gave up 0 bases, with 7 bases separating them.

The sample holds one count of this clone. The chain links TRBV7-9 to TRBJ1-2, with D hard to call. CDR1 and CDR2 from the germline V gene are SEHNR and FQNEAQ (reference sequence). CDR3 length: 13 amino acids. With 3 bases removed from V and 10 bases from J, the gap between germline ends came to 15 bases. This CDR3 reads CASSLEEVMNYTF. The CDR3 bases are TGTGCCAGCAGCTTGGAAGAGGTTATGAACTACACCTTC.

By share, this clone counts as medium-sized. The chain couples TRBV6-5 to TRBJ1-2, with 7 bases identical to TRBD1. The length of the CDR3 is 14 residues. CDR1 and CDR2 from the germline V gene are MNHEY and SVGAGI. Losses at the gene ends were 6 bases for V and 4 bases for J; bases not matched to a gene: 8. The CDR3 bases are TGTGCCAGCAGGGAGGGGGCTTCTAGCTATGGCTACACCTTC. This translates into CASREGASSYGYTF.

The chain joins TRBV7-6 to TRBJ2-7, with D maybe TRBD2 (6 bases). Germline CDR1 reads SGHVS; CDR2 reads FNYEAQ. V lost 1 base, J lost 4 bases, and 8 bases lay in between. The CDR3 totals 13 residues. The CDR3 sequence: CASSLGGGYEQYF. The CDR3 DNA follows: TGTGCCAGCAGCTTAGGAGGAGGGTACGAGCAGTACTTC. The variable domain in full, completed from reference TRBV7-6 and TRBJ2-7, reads GAGVSQSPRYKVTKRGQDVALRCDPISGHVSLYWYRQALGQGPEFLTYFNYEAQQDKSGLPNDRFSAERPEGSISTLTIQRTEQRDSAMYRCASSLGGGYEQYFGPGTRLTVT.

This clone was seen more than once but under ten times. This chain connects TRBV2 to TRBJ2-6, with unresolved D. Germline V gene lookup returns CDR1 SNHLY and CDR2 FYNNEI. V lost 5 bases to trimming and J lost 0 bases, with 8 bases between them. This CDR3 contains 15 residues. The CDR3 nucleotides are TGTGCCAGCAGTTCGGCGGACTCTGGGGCCAACGTCCTGACTTTC. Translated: CASSSADSGANVLTF.

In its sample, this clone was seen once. This CDR3 is CASSLRGGTEAFF. The CDR3 nucleotides read TGTGCCAGCAGTTTACGAGGGGGCACTGAAGCTTTCTTT. V gene TRBV27 combines with J gene TRBJ1-1; weak D call: TRBD1 (6 bases). The germline V gene encodes CDR1 MNHEY and CDR2 SMNVEV (reference sequence). CDR3 size: 13 residues. Trimming pared 2 bases from V and 4 bases from J, leaving 8 bases between.

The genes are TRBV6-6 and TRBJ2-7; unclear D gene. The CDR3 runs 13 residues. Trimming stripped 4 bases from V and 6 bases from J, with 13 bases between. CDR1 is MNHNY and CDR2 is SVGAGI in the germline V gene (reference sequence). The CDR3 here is CASSSASFSEQYF. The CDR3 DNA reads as TGTGCCAGCAGTTCGGCTAGTTTCTCCGAGCAGTACTTC.

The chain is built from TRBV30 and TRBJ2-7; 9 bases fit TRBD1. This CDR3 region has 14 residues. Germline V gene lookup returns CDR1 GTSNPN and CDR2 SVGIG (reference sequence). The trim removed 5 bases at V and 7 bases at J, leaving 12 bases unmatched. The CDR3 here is CAWEPGQGLVEQYF. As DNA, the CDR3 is TGTGCCTGGGAGCCGGGACAGGGTTTGGTAGAGCAGTACTTC. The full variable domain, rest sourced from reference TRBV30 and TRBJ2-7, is SQTIHQWPATLVQPVGSPLSLECTVEGTSNPNLYWYRQAAGRGLQLLFYSVGIGQISSEVPQNLSASRPQDRQFILSSKKLLLSDSGFYLCAWEPGQGLVEQYFGPGTRLTVT.

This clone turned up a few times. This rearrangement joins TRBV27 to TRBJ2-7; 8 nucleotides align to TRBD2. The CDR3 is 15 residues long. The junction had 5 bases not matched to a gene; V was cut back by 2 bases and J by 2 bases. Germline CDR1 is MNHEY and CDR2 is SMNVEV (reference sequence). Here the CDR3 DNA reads TGTGCCAGCAGTTTACGATTGGGACTAGCCTACGAGCAGTACTTC. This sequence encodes CASSLRLGLAYEQYF.

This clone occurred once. DNA of the CDR3: TGCGCCAGCAGCCATCCCCAGGCGGGAGAAGAAGCTTTCTTT. This translates into CASSHPQAGEEAFF. This chain links TRBV4-3 with TRBJ1-1; D not resolved. V lost 3 bases to trimming and J lost 8 bases, with 16 bases between them. This CDR3 has 14 amino acids. Germline values: CDR1 LGHNA, CDR2 YSLEER.

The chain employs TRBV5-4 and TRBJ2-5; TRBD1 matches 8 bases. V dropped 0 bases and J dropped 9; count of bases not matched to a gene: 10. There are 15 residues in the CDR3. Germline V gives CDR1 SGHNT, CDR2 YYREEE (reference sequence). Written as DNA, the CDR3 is TGTGCCAGCAGCTTGGAGACAGGGGTGGGAAGAGCCCAGTACTTC. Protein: CASSLETGVGRAQYF.

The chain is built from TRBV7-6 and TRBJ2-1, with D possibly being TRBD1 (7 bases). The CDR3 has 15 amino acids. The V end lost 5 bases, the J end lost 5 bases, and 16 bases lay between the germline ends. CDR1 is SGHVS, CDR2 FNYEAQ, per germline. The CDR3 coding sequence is TGTGCCAGCAGCCCTACCAGGGGGGCGGACAATGAGCAGTTCTTC. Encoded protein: CASSPTRGADNEQFF.

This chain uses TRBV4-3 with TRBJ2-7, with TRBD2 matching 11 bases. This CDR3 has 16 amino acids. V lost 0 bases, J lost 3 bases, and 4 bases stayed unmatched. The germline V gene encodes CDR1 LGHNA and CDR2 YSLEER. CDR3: CASSQDGTSGFYEQYF. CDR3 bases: TGCGCCAGCAGCCAAGATGGGACTAGCGGTTTCTACGAGCAGTACTTC.

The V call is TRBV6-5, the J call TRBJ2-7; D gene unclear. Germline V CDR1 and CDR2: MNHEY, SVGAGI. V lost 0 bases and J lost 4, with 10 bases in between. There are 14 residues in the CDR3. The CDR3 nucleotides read TGTGCCAGCAGTTACTCGCTTGAACTTTACGAGCAGTACTTC. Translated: CASSYSLELYEQYF.

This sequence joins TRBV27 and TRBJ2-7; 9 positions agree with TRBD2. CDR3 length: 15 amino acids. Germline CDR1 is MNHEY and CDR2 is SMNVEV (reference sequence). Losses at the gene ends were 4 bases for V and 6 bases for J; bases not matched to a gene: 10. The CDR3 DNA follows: TGTGCCAGCAGTTATGGGGCTAGCGGGACCTTCGAGCAGTACTTC. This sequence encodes CASSYGASGTFEQYF.

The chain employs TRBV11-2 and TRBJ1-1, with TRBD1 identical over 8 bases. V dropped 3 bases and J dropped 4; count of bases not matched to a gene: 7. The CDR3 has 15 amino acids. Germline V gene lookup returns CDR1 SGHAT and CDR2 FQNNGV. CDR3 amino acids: CASSFYPRGRTEAFF. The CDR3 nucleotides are TGTGCCAGCAGCTTTTACCCCAGGGGGCGCACTGAAGCTTTCTTT.

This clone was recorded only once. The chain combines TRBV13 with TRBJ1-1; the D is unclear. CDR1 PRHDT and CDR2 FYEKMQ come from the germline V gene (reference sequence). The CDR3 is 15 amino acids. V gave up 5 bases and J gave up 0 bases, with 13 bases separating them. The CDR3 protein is CASSGPASMNTEAFF. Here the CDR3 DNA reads TGTGCCAGCAGCGGGCCGGCGTCCATGAACACTGAAGCTTTCTTT.

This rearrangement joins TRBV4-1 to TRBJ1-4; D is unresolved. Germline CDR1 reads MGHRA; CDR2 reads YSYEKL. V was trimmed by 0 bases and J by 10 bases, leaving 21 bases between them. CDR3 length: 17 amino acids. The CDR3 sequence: CASSQDRGGSTYGKLFF. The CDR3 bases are TGCGCCAGCAGCCAAGATAGAGGCGGGAGCACCTACGGAAAACTGTTTTTT.

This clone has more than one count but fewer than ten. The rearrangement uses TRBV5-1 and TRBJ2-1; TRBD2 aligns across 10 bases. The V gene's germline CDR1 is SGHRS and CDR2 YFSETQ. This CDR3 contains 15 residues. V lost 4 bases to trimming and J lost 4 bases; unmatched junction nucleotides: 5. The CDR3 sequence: CASSHGLAEYNEQFF. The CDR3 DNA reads TGCGCCAGCAGCCATGGACTAGCGGAGTACAATGAGCAGTTCTTC. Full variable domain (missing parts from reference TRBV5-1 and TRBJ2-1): KAGVTQTPRYLIKTRGQQVTLSCSPISGHRSVSWYQQTPGQGLQFLFEYFSETQRNKGNFPGRFSGRQFSNSRSEMNVSTLELGDSALYLCASSHGLAEYNEQFFGPGTRLTVL.

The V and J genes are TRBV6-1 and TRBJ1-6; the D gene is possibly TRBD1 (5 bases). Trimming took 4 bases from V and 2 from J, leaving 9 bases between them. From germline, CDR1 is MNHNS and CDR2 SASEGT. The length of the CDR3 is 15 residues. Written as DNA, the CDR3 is TGTGCCAGCAGTGGACGACAGCCCTATAATTCACCCCTCCACTTT. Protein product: CASSGRQPYNSPLHF.